Listed below are T cell receptor beta chains from one sample, sequenced in a study of T cells in Graves' hyperthyroidism and ophthalmopathy. TCRdb reprocessed the multiplex PCR reads with MiXCR, giving one entry per CDR3 protein. The sample contains about 700,000 distinct CDR3 sequences, about 14% of which appear only once. Sequenced: blood. These receptor sequences come from a woman aged 18 to 35 with Graves' hyperthyroidism. Each CDR3 is given with its conserved first and last residue. A D gene is named only where the DNA matches it firmly. Part of the rows lack a size; the others show once, few, many or a class for expanded clones.

.,TRBV24-1,14,many,TRBJ1-5,TGTGCCAAACCCCTAAACAGGGTTTGGCAGCCCCAGCATTTT,CAKPLNRVWQPQHF
.,TRBV6-5,16,many,TRBJ1-1,TGTGCCAGCAGTTACTCGCCGGATCTCATGAACACTGAAGCTTTCTTT,CASSYSPDLMNTEAFF
TRBD2,TRBV20-1,14,many,TRBJ2-7,TGCAGTGCCAGAACTAGCGGCTTCTCCTACGAGCAGTACTTC,CSARTSGFSYEQYF
.,TRBV7-9,15,.,TRBJ1-4,TGTGCCAGCAGCTTTCTCGGGGTGTCTAATGAAAAACTGTTTTTT,CASSFLGVSNEKLFF
TRBD1,TRBV13,16,.,TRBJ2-2,TGTGCCAGCAGCCCTCTCGGACAGGGGGGGACCGGGGAGCTGTTTTTT,CASSPLGQGGTGELFF
.,TRBV7-3,13,few,TRBJ2-1,TGTGCCAGCAGCTTAATGTCCAACAATGAGCAGTTCTTC,CASSLMSNNEQFF
TRBD1,TRBV19,17,.,TRBJ1-5,TGTGCCAGTACCCTAGGACAGGGTCGGGCAAACAATCAGCCCCAGCATTTT,CASTLGQGRANNQPQHF
TRBD1,TRBV6-2/TRBV6-3,15,many,TRBJ2-2,TGTGCCAGCAGCCCCACGGGACAGGACGTCGGGGAGCTGTTTTTT,CASSPTGQDVGELFF
.,TRBV6-1,14,few,TRBJ1-1,TGTGCCAGCACCGAGCTGGGGAAGATCACTGAAGCTTTCTTT,CASTELGKITEAFF
.,TRBV19,15,.,TRBJ2-7,TGTGCCAGTAGTATAATGGTAGGCAGAGGGTACGAGCAGTACTTC,CASSIMVGRGYEQYF
TRBD2,TRBV7-3,15,few,TRBJ2-3,TGTGCCAGCAGCCTGATTAGCGGGAGTGGGGATACGCAGTATTTT,CASSLISGSGDTQYF
.,TRBV6-2/TRBV6-3,12,few,TRBJ1-1,TGTGCCAGCAGTTCCGGACCTCGAGAAGCTTTCTTT,CASSSGPREAFF
.,TRBV27,16,.,TRBJ1-5,TGTGCCAGCAGCCCCGGCTGGGCAGGCGCCAATCAGCCCCAGCATTTT,CASSPGWAGANQPQHF
.,TRBV19,15,many,TRBJ2-7,TGTGCCAGTAGTTCTCACTCGGGGATCTCCTACGAGCAGTACTTC,CASSSHSGISYEQYF
.,TRBV7-8,17,many,TRBJ1-4,TGTGCCAGCAGCTTAAGTGGGGGACGGTGGACTAATGAAAAACTGTTTTTT,CASSLSGGRWTNEKLFF